A single sample is the source of the 22 T cell receptor beta chains below, sequenced in a study of blood T cell repertoires in COVID-19. The repertoire was sequenced with immunoSEQ multiplex PCR; TCRdb's copy has only in-frame clones and lacks some. This table holds 390,000 or so clones, 85% to 90% found once. Sequencing input: peripheral blood. The receptors originated from a man between 18 and 29 years old with active or convalescent COVID-19.

V usage is TRBV5-1 and J usage is TRBJ1-1, with 7 positions matching TRBD1. V was pared by 3 bases and J by 0 bases, with 5 bases of the junction left unmatched. The CDR3 has 15 amino acids. The germline gives CDR1 SGHRS, CDR2 YFSETQ. The CDR3: CASSSNTGVNTEAFF. CDR3 nucleotides: TGCGCCAGCAGCTCGAACACAGGGGTGAACACTGAAGCTTTCTTT.

This chain joins TRBV19 and TRBJ1-5; D gene uncertain. The V end lost 10 bases, the J end lost 2 bases, and 15 bases lay between the germline ends. This CDR3 is 14 amino acids long. Germline V gives CDR1 LNHDA, CDR2 SQIVND (reference sequence). This chain's CDR3 is CATRGSVRNQPQHF. In DNA form, the CDR3 reads TGTGCCACCCGCGGCTCGGTTCGCAATCAGCCCCAGCATTTT.

This clone was picked up a small number of times. The chain couples TRBV4-3 to TRBJ2-1; 7 bases align to TRBD1. Unmatched junction bases numbered 7, after V lost 6 bases and J lost 8 bases. CDR1 is LGHNA, CDR2 YSLEER, per germline. The CDR3 is 13 residues long. As DNA, the CDR3 is TGCGCCAGCAGACCGACAGGGAAGGATGAGCAGTTCTTC. It codes for CASRPTGKDEQFF.

This clone was counted only a few times. The chain uses TRBV7-3 and TRBJ1-1, with D unclear. The V gene lost 1 base and the J gene lost 1 base, with 13 bases spanning the gap. There are 16 residues in the CDR3. Germline CDR1 reads SGHTA; CDR2 reads FQGTGA. The CDR3 is CASSLIRTGKNTEAFF. The CDR3 region has the DNA TGTGCCAGCAGCTTAATCCGGACCGGGAAGAACACTGAAGCTTTCTTT.

V and J are TRBV2 and TRBJ1-2; 10 nucleotides align to TRBD1. CDR1 is SNHLY, CDR2 FYNNEI, per germline. The CDR3 is made up of 15 amino acids. V shed 5 bases, J shed 8 bases, and the junction held 11 bases outside the gene matches. In DNA, the CDR3 is TGTGCCAGCAGTAGCAAACAGACAGGGGGCACGGGCTACACCTTC. Its protein is CASSSKQTGGTGYTF.

Here the CDR3 DNA reads TGTGCCAGCAGTTACACCCGGGGGGTTCAGGCTTTCTTT. Amino acid sequence: CASSYTRGVQAFF. The gene calls are TRBV6-5 and TRBJ1-1; D is perhaps TRBD1 (5 bases). CDR1 and CDR2 from the germline V gene are MNHEY and SVGAGI. The CDR3 covers 13 residues. V lost 2 bases, J lost 11 bases, and 15 bases lay in between.

The V call is TRBV6-1, the J call TRBJ2-7, with 8 positions matching TRBD2. V gave up 3 bases and J gave up 5 bases; unmatched junction bases: 9. The CDR3 extends over 15 amino acids. Germline V gene lookup returns CDR1 MNHNS and CDR2 SASEGT. The CDR3 is CASSDAGTSFDEQYF. For the CDR3, the DNA is TGTGCCAGCAGTGACGCCGGGACTAGTTTCGACGAGCAGTACTTC.

This chain uses TRBV24-1 with TRBJ2-7; TRBD1 matches at 9 bases. Germline V lookup: CDR1 KGHDR, CDR2 SFDVKD. CDR3 length: 15 amino acids. The J segment lost 4 bases and the V segment lost 6 bases, leaving 9 bases of the junction unmatched. The CDR3 DNA is TGTGCCACCAGTTCTAGCCGGGACAGGGATTACGAGCAGTACTTC. Residues: CATSSSRDRDYEQYF.

This chain uses TRBV11-1 with TRBJ2-3, with 7 bases lining up with TRBD1. The trim removed 3 bases at V and 3 bases at J, leaving 6 bases unmatched. The CDR3 covers 15 residues. Germline assignment: CDR1 SGHAT and CDR2 FQDESV (reference sequence). This chain's CDR3 is CASSFSRQGTDTQYF. The CDR3 DNA sequence: TGTGCCAGCAGCTTTTCGAGACAGGGTACAGATACGCAGTATTTT.

This chain uses TRBV7-2 with TRBJ2-3; 7 bases line up with TRBD1. The CDR3 sequence is 14 residues long. Trimming took 4 bases from V and 1 from J; bases not matched to a gene: 2. Germline CDR1 SGHTA, CDR2 FQGNSA. The CDR3 DNA follows: TGTGCCAGCAGCTCAGGACAGGGCACAGATACGCAGTATTTT. It translates to CASSSGQGTDTQYF.

The chain has TRBV6-2 or TRBV6-3 and TRBJ2-1; D may be TRBD2 (5 bases). Trimming pared 0 bases from V and 0 bases from J, leaving 9 bases between. This CDR3 region has 16 residues. Germline loops: CDR1 MNHEY, CDR2 SVGEGT. The CDR3 is CASSYSSGISYNEQFF. The CDR3 DNA reads as TGTGCCAGCAGTTACTCGTCGGGGATCTCCTACAATGAGCAGTTCTTC.

This clone showed up just once. The chain recombines TRBV27 with TRBJ2-7, with TRBD2 matching over 10 bases. The length of the CDR3 is 15 residues. The germline gives CDR1 MNHEY, CDR2 SMNVEV (reference sequence). J was trimmed by 7 bases and V by 0 bases; bases with no gene match: 6. Here the CDR3 DNA reads TGTGCCAGCAGTTTATCGCTAGCGGGAGTACCGGAGCAGTACTTC. Its translation: CASSLSLAGVPEQYF.

This clone appeared a single time. Because it lacks the conserved phenylalanine or tryptophan at the end, this CDR3 is likely a read error. The DNA is omitted, as the CDR3 cannot be located on it reliably, and the CDR3 follows TCRdb's listing. The genes are TRBV27 and TRBJ2-4; the table assigns TRBD2, which was not confirmed against the DNA. The CDR3 length is 11 residues, termini included. CDR1 MNHEY and CDR2 SMNVEV come from the germline V gene (reference sequence). The CDR3 here is CASRRGSGRSQ.

The V and J genes are TRBV5-6 and TRBJ1-6; D is undetermined. Per germline, CDR1 SGHDT and CDR2 YYEEEE. The length of the CDR3 is 12 residues. The V and J ends lost 4 bases and 6 bases respectively, with 5 bases between them. The chain's CDR3 is CASSIINSPLHF. CDR3 nucleotide sequence: TGTGCCAGCAGCATTATTAATTCACCCCTCCACTTT.

This chain uses TRBV19 with TRBJ2-3, with D perhaps matching TRBD2 (5 bases). Deletions cut 5 bases from V and 4 bases from J, with 19 bases between. CDR3 length: 16 residues. CDR1 LNHDA and CDR2 SQIVND come from the germline V gene (reference sequence). CDR3 loop: CASSSAAVPFADTQYF. The CDR3 coding sequence is TGTGCCAGTAGTTCGGCAGCGGTCCCTTTCGCAGATACGCAGTATTTT.

V usage is TRBV19 and J usage is TRBJ2-7; perhaps TRBD1 as D (6 bases). The CDR3 spans 15 residues. V was trimmed by 5 bases and J by 3 bases, leaving 17 bases between them. Germline CDR1 is LNHDA and CDR2 is SQIVND (reference sequence). This CDR3 reads CASSPGVGAVYEQYF. The CDR3 coding sequence is TGTGCCAGTAGTCCCGGAGTGGGGGCCGTCTACGAGCAGTACTTC.

V and J are TRBV4-1 and TRBJ1-1; possible D gene TRBD1, 6 bases. The CDR3 runs 15 residues. From germline, CDR1 is MGHRA and CDR2 YSYEKL. V lost 4 bases, J lost 4 bases, and 16 bases lay in between. CDR3 DNA: TGCGCCAGCAGCCTACGGACAGTTTCCCTCACTGAAGCTTTCTTT. Translated: CASSLRTVSLTEAFF.

This chain links TRBV11-2 with TRBJ1-5; D ambiguous. In germline, CDR1 is SGHAT, CDR2 FQNNGV. The V end lost 9 bases, the J end lost 1 base, and 10 bases lay between the germline ends. There are 13 residues in the CDR3. CDR3 loop: CAREALSNQPQHF. CDR3 bases: TGTGCCAGAGAGGCCTTGAGCAATCAGCCCCAGCATTTT.

The V and J genes are TRBV4-2 and TRBJ2-1, with D maybe TRBD2 (6 bases). The CDR3 spans 18 residues. Germline-derived CDR1 and CDR2 are LGHNA and YNFKEQ. V lost 0 bases to trimming and J lost 0 bases, with 15 bases between them. Written as DNA, the CDR3 is TGTGCCAGCAGCCAAGAGTCGGTCGGGAGTGTCTCCTACAATGAGCAGTTCTTC. Protein sequence: CASSQESVGSVSYNEQFF.

V usage is TRBV28 and J usage is TRBJ1-2; D call uncertain. The CDR3 extends over 11 amino acids. The V end lost 10 bases, the J end lost 0 bases, and 6 bases lay between the germline ends. Germline V gene lookup returns CDR1 MDHEN and CDR2 SYDVKM. CDR3: CATLSNYGYTF. CDR3 DNA sequence: TGTGCCACCCTATCTAACTATGGCTACACCTTC.

This chain links TRBV7-9 with TRBJ2-5; unclear D gene. The CDR3 length is 12 residues. Germline lookup yields CDR1 SEHNR and CDR2 FQNEAQ (reference sequence). Trimming pared 6 bases from V and 5 bases from J, leaving 10 bases between. CDR3 protein: CASSRHAETQYF. For the CDR3, the DNA is TGTGCCAGCAGTCGTCATGCGGAGACCCAGTACTTC.

V gene TRBV6-5 combines with J gene TRBJ1-1; D gene uncertain. V was pared by 4 bases and J by 4 bases, with 13 bases between. This CDR3 has 14 residues. Germline V lookup: CDR1 MNHEY, CDR2 SVGAGI. The DNA of the CDR3 is TGTGCCAGCAGTTCAATTACTGGGCTCACTGAAGCTTTCTTT. This gives the protein CASSSITGLTEAFF.